These 22 T cell receptor beta chains share one sample of origin, sequenced in a study of T cells in women clearing cervical HPV infection. The repertoire was sequenced with immunoSEQ multiplex PCR; TCRdb's copy has only in-frame clones and lacks some. Its table lists roughly 42,000 clones. The sample comprised blood buffy coat. These receptors all come from a woman between 18 and 70 years old with a cervical HPV16 infection that either progressed to CIN3+ or cleared (not recorded which).

A note on this clone: The CDR3 end is not reached by the read, which stops 3 residues before it; the germline J gene fills it in. The chain joins TRBV7-8 to TRBJ1-1, with a tentative D call TRBD1 (6 bases). V lost 5 bases, J lost 0 bases, and 13 bases lay in between. The V gene's germline CDR1 is SGHVS and CDR2 FQNEAQ. The CDR3 spans 15 residues. The CDR3 protein is CASSHRQAMNTEAFF. Incomplete CDR3 DNA: TGTGCCAGCAGCCACCGACAGGCGATGAACACTGAA.

The sequenced CDR3 bases are TGTGCCAGCAGCCTGGAGCTAGCGGGGGGTCTCCCCTACGAG. Amino acids: CASSLELAGGLPYE. The entire CDR3 is CASSLELAGGLPYEQYF. This chain joins TRBV25-1 and TRBJ2-7; TRBD2 matches at 11 bases. The observed sequence ends 3 residues before the CDR3 terminus, with the missing tail filled in from the germline J gene. Losses at the gene ends were 6 bases for V and 2 bases for J; bases not matched to a gene: 12. The CDR3 spans 17 residues. The germline gives CDR1 MGHDK, CDR2 SYGVNS.

With respect to this clone: The DNA ends 3 residues before the CDR3 does, and the rest of the CDR3 is filled in from the germline J gene. This chain links TRBV4-1 with TRBJ1-2; D perhaps matches TRBD1 (5 bases). CDR1 and CDR2 from the germline V gene are MGHRA and YSYEKL. The CDR3 consists of 15 residues. V lost 1 base to trimming and J lost 0 bases, with 9 bases between them. The sequenced CDR3 bases are TGCGCCAGCAGCCAAGTAACAGGCGCTAACTATGGC. Residues: CASSQVTGANYG. The complete CDR3 reads CASSQVTGANYGYTF.

Details on this clone: The sequenced fragment ends 3 residues before the CDR3 boundary, so the rest is inferred from the germline J gene. The V gene is TRBV7-6, the J gene TRBJ1-4, with D possibly being TRBD1 (6 bases). The CDR3 covers 15 residues. The V gene's germline CDR1 is SGHVS and CDR2 FNYEAQ. Trimming removed 5 bases from V and 7 bases from J, with 17 bases in between. The chain's CDR3 is CASSPTGLNAEKLFF. The DNA read from the CDR3 is TGTGCCAGCAGCCCAACAGGGCTCAATGCTGAAAAA.

CDR3 DNA, as far as it was read: TGCAGTGCTGAGGGGGGGACATCTTTCACTGAA. Amino acids: CSAEGGTSFTE. The complete CDR3 sequence is CSAEGGTSFTEAFF. V gene TRBV20-1 combines with J gene TRBJ1-1, with D possibly matching TRBD1 (6 bases). The read gets to within 3 residues of the CDR3 end, and the germline J gene fills in the rest. The germline V and J ends were trimmed by 5 bases and 4 bases, with 17 bases remaining between them. This CDR3 comprises 14 residues. Per germline, CDR1 DFQATT and CDR2 SNEGSKA (reference sequence).

As to this clone: Read sequence stops 3 residues before the CDR3 end, and the germline J gene provides the missing end. The chain joins TRBV5-1 to TRBJ1-1; D ambiguous. CDR3 length: 14 residues. The V gene lost 7 bases and the J gene lost 1 base, with 14 bases spanning the gap. Per the germline V gene, CDR1 is SGHRS and CDR2 is YFSETQ. CDR3 loop: CASREGTSNTEAFF. CDR3 DNA, as far as it was read: TGCGCCAGCCGAGAGGGCACCTCGAACACTGAA.

Worth noting for this clone: Read coverage stops 3 residues before the CDR3 terminus; the germline J gene supplies the remainder. The rearrangement uses TRBV7-9 and TRBJ1-6; D not certain. This CDR3 is 15 amino acids long. CDR1 and CDR2 from the germline V gene are SEHNR and FQNEAQ (reference sequence). Trimming left V 5 bases short and J 9 bases short, with 17 bases between. CDR3 loop: CASSGSDPSGSPLHF. The sequenced CDR3 bases are TGTGCCAGCAGCGGCTCTGACCCCTCGGGTTCACCC.

Of note for this clone: The read is 3 residues too short to cover the CDR3 end, so that end is filled in from the germline J gene. The chain is built from TRBV20-1 and TRBJ2-5; D unresolved. Germline CDR1 is DFQATT and CDR2 is SNEGSKA (reference sequence). Between the trimmed V and J ends, which lost 6 bases and 5 bases, there was a span of 16 bases. This CDR3 has 13 residues. The sequenced part of the CDR3 DNA is TGCAGTGCCTCGATACGGGTTGAGGAGACC. Translating gives CSASIRVEET. The entire CDR3 is CSASIRVEETQYF.

In regard to this clone: The missing CDR3 end, 3 residues past where the read stops, is filled in from the germline J gene. This rearrangement joins TRBV2 to TRBJ2-5; 7 bases fit TRBD2. Germline CDR1 reads SNHLY; CDR2 reads FYNNEI. The J segment lost 4 bases and the V segment lost 3 bases, leaving 2 bases of the junction unmatched. The CDR3 contains 13 residues. Incomplete CDR3 DNA: TGTGCCAGCAGTGATTTAGCGGGAGAGACC. Its translation is CASSDLAGET. The full CDR3 reads CASSDLAGETQYF.

On this clone itself: The read ends 3 residues early relative to the CDR3; the germline J gene fills the gap. The chain recombines TRBV10-2 with TRBJ1-1, with 7 bases fitting TRBD1. Trimming cost V 6 bases and J 4 bases; bases outside gene matches: 2. Per the germline V gene, CDR1 is WSHSY and CDR2 is SAAADI. The CDR3 covers 12 residues. CDR3 residues: CASRAGGTEAFF. The DNA read from the CDR3 is TGCGCCAGCAGGGCAGGGGGCACTGAA.

A word on this clone: The missing CDR3 end, 3 residues past where the read stops, is filled in from the germline J gene. The chain couples TRBV5-4 to TRBJ1-2, with a weak D call TRBD1 (6 bases). Germline V CDR1 and CDR2: SGHNT, YYREEE (reference sequence). V was cut by 4 bases and J by 4 bases, with 14 bases left in between. The CDR3 spans 14 residues. The CDR3 DNA, read in part, is TGTGCCAGCAGCGGGGGCGCCGCCTCCTATGGC. Encoded protein: CASSGGAASYG. The full CDR3 reads CASSGGAASYGYTF.

In the case of this clone: The read stops 3 residues short of the end of the CDR3; the missing end is completed from the germline J gene. The genes are TRBV19 and TRBJ1-2, with 7 bases aligning to TRBD1. The CDR3 runs 15 residues. Germline V gene data show CDR1 as LNHDA and CDR2 as SQIVND (reference sequence). Trimming took 7 bases from V and 2 from J; bases not matched to a gene: 10. The covered CDR3 bases are TGTGCCAGTACCTTAGCTGGAGGGGGCAACTATGGC. It encodes CASTLAGGGNYG. The full CDR3 is CASTLAGGGNYGYTF.

In the case of this clone: The read halts 3 residues ahead of the CDR3 end, with the missing end drawn from the germline J gene. The V and J genes are TRBV2 and TRBJ1-2, with D possibly TRBD1 on 6 matching bases. The ends were cut back, 6 bases at V and 4 bases at J, with 15 bases in the middle. The CDR3 length is 14 residues. Germline CDR1 and CDR2: SNHLY and FYNNEI. CDR3 DNA (partial): TGTGCCAGCAGCGACAGGACGAAGTTCTATGGC. The encoded protein is CASSDRTKFYG. The full CDR3 protein is CASSDRTKFYGYTF.

Of note for this clone: From the germline J gene comes the end of the CDR3, since the read stops 3 residues before it. The rearrangement links TRBV2 to TRBJ1-4, with D tentatively TRBD1 (5 bases). Trimming cost V 4 bases and J 0 bases, with 12 bases left between them. There are 16 residues in the CDR3. Germline V gene sequence: CDR1 SNHLY, CDR2 FYNNEI. CDR3 DNA (partial): TGTGCCAGCAGTGGAGGGAGAGGGGCAACTAATGAAAAA. Its translation: CASSGGRGATNEK. The whole CDR3 protein is CASSGGRGATNEKLFF.

Worth noting for this clone: The read stops 3 residues short of the end of the CDR3; the missing end is completed from the germline J gene. The chain has TRBV5-1 and TRBJ1-2, with a possible D match to TRBD1 (6 bases). The CDR3 consists of 15 residues. The V gene lost 0 bases and the J gene lost 4 bases, with 13 bases spanning the gap. Per the germline V gene, CDR1 is SGHRS and CDR2 is YFSETQ. The CDR3 sequence: CASSLAGQFGYGYTF. The sequenced CDR3 bases are TGCGCCAGCAGCTTGGCCGGACAGTTTGGCTATGGC.

With regard to this clone: The read comes to an end 3 residues before the CDR3 does, leaving the germline J gene to fill in the end. The rearrangement uses TRBV4-1 and TRBJ1-2; tentative D call: TRBD1 (5 bases). Germline assignment: CDR1 MGHRA and CDR2 YSYEKL. This CDR3 spans 18 amino acids. Here the CDR3 reads CASSRVVPHPGTLPGYTF. The DNA read from the CDR3 is TGCGCCAGCAGCCGAGTTGTCCCCCACCCCGGGACTCTTCCAGGC.

Worth noting for this clone: With the read ending 3 residues before the CDR3 end, the germline J gene is used to fill in that end. The chain carries TRBV5-4 and TRBJ2-3; 12 nucleotides align to TRBD2. Germline V lookup: CDR1 SGHNT, CDR2 YYREEE (reference sequence). CDR3 length: 16 residues. V was clipped by 0 bases and J by 2 bases; unmatched bases: 1. This CDR3 is CASSLGLAGATDTQYF. Incomplete CDR3 DNA: TGTGCCAGCAGCTTGGGACTAGCGGGGGCCACAGATACG.

This clone shows up as medium-sized by frequency. The read falls 3 residues short of the CDR3 end, and the missing part is taken from the germline J gene. The chain recombines TRBV18 with TRBJ2-3; D not resolved. Trimming removed 5 bases at V and 5 bases at J, with 5 bases between. From germline, CDR1 is KGHSH and CDR2 LQKENI. The CDR3 is 11 amino acids. The sequenced part of the CDR3 DNA is TGTGCCAGCTCAGCTAAAGATACG. Translated: CASSAKDT. In full, the CDR3 is CASSAKDTQYF.

Concerning this clone itself: With the read ending 3 residues before the CDR3 end, the germline J gene is used to fill in that end. The chain couples TRBV5-1 to TRBJ2-5; 10 nucleotides align to TRBD1. CDR3 length: 16 amino acids. V lost 4 bases to trimming and J lost 4 bases; unmatched junction nucleotides: 10. The germline V gene has CDR1 SGHRS and CDR2 YFSETQ. The part of the CDR3 DNA that was read is TGCGCCAGCAGCCCGCGAGGGACAGGGGTTGTAGAGACC. It specifies CASSPRGTGVVET. The whole CDR3 protein is CASSPRGTGVVETQYF.

As to this clone: The read ends 3 residues shy of where the CDR3 ends; the end is completed using the germline J gene. This chain uses TRBV7-3 with TRBJ2-5; unclear D gene. Looked up from germline, CDR1 is SGHTA and CDR2 is FQGTGA. V was shortened by 5 bases and J by 5 bases, with 15 bases between the two germline ends. This CDR3 contains 14 residues. The DNA read from the CDR3 is TGTGCCAGCAGCGCAGGCACACGGTTGGAGACC. This gives the protein CASSAGTRLET. In full, the CDR3 reads CASSAGTRLETQYF.

Turning to this clone: The CDR3 is cut off 3 residues early in the read; its end comes from the germline J gene. The chain employs TRBV12-3 or TRBV12-4 and TRBJ1-1, with TRBD1 matching over 8 bases. V trimming: 6 bases; J trimming: 7 bases; junction bases outside the gene matches: 7. The CDR3 spans 13 residues. Incomplete CDR3 DNA: TGTGCCAGCAGACAACAGGGGGAGAATGAA. Translating it yields CASRQQGENE. The full CDR3 is CASRQQGENEAFF.

As regards this clone: From the germline J gene comes the end of the CDR3, since the read stops 3 residues before it. This chain connects TRBV2 to TRBJ2-1; 9 bases agree with TRBD2. The CDR3 extends over 17 amino acids. Germline lookup yields CDR1 SNHLY and CDR2 FYNNEI. With V trimmed by 3 bases and J by 1 base, 7 bases remained unmatched. The CDR3 spells CASSDQRRGGSYNEQFF. The sequenced part of the CDR3 DNA is TGTGCCAGCAGTGACCAAAGGCGGGGGGGATCCTACAATGAG.